A single T cell receptor (beta chain) is shown here with its context. No antigen is known for it. The source of the sample is a study of vaccination and CD4 T cells after COVID-19. The Oncomine TCR Beta short-read assay generated sequence data from the DNA of cultured CD4+ T cells. A single record per CDR3 protein comes from TCRdb applying MiXCR to the PCR reads. The data contain about 12,000 distinct CDR3 sequences, 58% of them singletons. Treatment described: approximately 11-day PBMC culture with coronavirus spike peptide pools or control peptides (ViraFEST assay). Germline CDR1 DFQATT, CDR2 SNEGSKA (reference sequence). The CDR3 covers 17 residues. V lost 0 bases, J lost 1 base, and 8 bases stayed unmatched.

V and J are TRBV20-1 and TRBJ2-3; 9 nucleotides align to TRBD2. This clonotype was obtained from a human donor who had recovered from COVID-19. The sample comprised CD4+ T cells from blood, cultured in vitro. Here the CDR3 reads CSARDRRPSGGTDTQYF. The CDR3 DNA sequence: TGCAGTGCTAGAGATCGCCGGCCTAGCGGGGGCACAGATACGCAGTATTTT.